The rows below give T cell receptor beta chains drawn from one sample of a study of T cell responses to AZD1222 COVID-19 vaccine. TCRdb keeps only in-frame clones here, not all; method: immunoSEQ multiplex PCR. The sample lists more than 100,000 clones; roughly 92% were seen once. The sequenced sample was peripheral blood, obtained on day 0 of AZD1222 vaccination. Receptors were obtained from an adult in good health. The CDR3 runs from the conserved cysteine through the conserved F or W. A D gene is named only where the DNA matches it firmly. Clone size, where shown, is once, few, many, or a class for clones that have expanded.

D gene: .; J gene: TRBJ2-5; V gene: TRBV10-1; clone size: .; CDR3 DNA: TGCGCCAGCAGTGAGGGTAGCGGATCCCAAGAGACCCAGTACTTC; CDR3 protein: CASSEGSGSQETQYF
D gene: .; J gene: TRBJ1-5; V gene: TRBV28; clone size: .; CDR3 DNA: TGTGCCAGCAGTTTGGCGACCGTCGGTCAGCCCCAGCATTTT; CDR3 protein: CASSLATVGQPQHF
D gene: TRBD2; J gene: TRBJ2-7; V gene: TRBV3-1/TRBV3-2; clone size: .; CDR3 DNA: TGTGCCAGCAGCCAAGGTCTCATGGGGGGGTCGTACGAGCAGTACTTC; CDR3 protein: CASSQGLMGGSYEQYF
D gene: .; J gene: TRBJ2-3; V gene: TRBV7-2; clone size: .; CDR3 DNA: TGTGCCAGCAGCCTAAGCCCGGGCCCAAGCACAGATACGCAGTATTTT; CDR3 protein: CASSLSPGPSTDTQYF
D gene: TRBD1; J gene: TRBJ1-1; V gene: TRBV2; clone size: .; CDR3 DNA: TGTGCCAGCAGTGGGGGGACAGGGGTTGAAGCTTTCTTT; CDR3 protein: CASSGGTGVEAFF
D gene: TRBD1; J gene: TRBJ2-7; V gene: TRBV5-8; clone size: few; CDR3 DNA: TGTGCCAGCAGCTTGGGACAGGGGTCCTACGAGCAGTACTTC; CDR3 protein: CASSLGQGSYEQYF
D gene: .; J gene: TRBJ1-1; V gene: TRBV18; clone size: .; CDR3 DNA: TGTGCCAGCTCATCAGGGACTCCCGGGGGTGAAGCTTTCTTT; CDR3 protein: CASSSGTPGGEAFF
D gene: .; J gene: TRBJ1-1; V gene: TRBV10-3; clone size: .; CDR3 DNA: TGTGCCATCAGTGAGACCTGGGGGGCGACTGAAGCTTTCTTT; CDR3 protein: CAISETWGATEAFF
D gene: .; J gene: TRBJ2-1; V gene: TRBV10-1; clone size: .; CDR3 DNA: TGCGCCAGCAGTGAGTCGGGCCCCGGGGAGAGCTCCTACAATGAGCAGTTCTTC; CDR3 protein: CASSESGPGESSYNEQFF
D gene: TRBD2; J gene: TRBJ2-2; V gene: TRBV28; clone size: .; CDR3 DNA: TGTGCCAGCAGCGGCGTCCGAGCGGGAGCACCCGGGGAGCTGTTTTTT; CDR3 protein: CASSGVRAGAPGELFF
D gene: .; J gene: TRBJ2-2; V gene: TRBV30; clone size: .; CDR3 DNA: TGTGCCTGGAGTACGGGGAGCGACACCGGGGAGCTGTTTTTT; CDR3 protein: CAWSTGSDTGELFF
D gene: .; J gene: TRBJ1-4; V gene: TRBV7-2; clone size: .; CDR3 DNA: TGTGCCAGCAGCTTGCGCGGCAGGGATGAAAAACTGTTTTTT; CDR3 protein: CASSLRGRDEKLFF
D gene: .; J gene: TRBJ1-3; V gene: TRBV9; clone size: .; CDR3 DNA: TGTGCCAGCAGCCCCCGACAGGCGTCCTCTGGAAACACCATATATTTT; CDR3 protein: CASSPRQASSGNTIYF
D gene: TRBD1; J gene: TRBJ2-7; V gene: TRBV30; clone size: .; CDR3 DNA: TGTGCCTGGAGTCCCGGACAGGGTATTCACGAGCAGTACTTC; CDR3 protein: CAWSPGQGIHEQYF
D gene: .; J gene: TRBJ2-7; V gene: TRBV12-2; clone size: .; CDR3 DNA: TGTGCAAGTCGCTTATCCCGGGACTCCCAATACGAGCAGTACTTC; CDR3 protein: CASRLSRDSQYEQYF
D gene: TRBD1; J gene: TRBJ2-3; V gene: TRBV3-1/TRBV3-2; clone size: .; CDR3 DNA: TGTGCCAGCAGCCAACGAGAGGACAGGACGGCAGATACGCAGTATTTT; CDR3 protein: CASSQREDRTADTQYF